This TCR beta chain was sequenced for a study of blood T cell repertoires in COVID-19. Study summary: COVID-19 samples collected from the United States, Italy and Spain covered acute and convalescent phases. PBMCs, B-cell-depleted T cells, or T cells were the source of the cDNA or gDNA that made up the material.

Authors' methods: Reference gene primer amplification gave nucleated cell count estimates. Method: immunoSEQ multiplex PCR; TCRdb's copy keeps in-frame clones and lacks some. The DNA was the basis for D and trimming; V, J and clone size are from that table. Here the sample spans about 220,000 clones, over 80% being singletons. This CDR3 spans 14 amino acids. V was shortened by 2 bases and J by 4 bases, with 10 bases between the two germline ends. The germline CDR1 and CDR2 sequences are SGHAT and FQDESV (reference sequence). This clone was seen more than once but under ten times. Sequencing was done on a sample of peripheral blood. The gene calls are TRBV11-1 and TRBJ2-3; possible D gene TRBD1, 6 bases. This clonotype originated in a human donor in a cohort sampled during active COVID-19. The CDR3 is CASSLLGAADTQYF. The CDR3 DNA is TGTGCCAGCAGCTTATTGGGGGCCGCAGATACGCAGTATTTT.